Below, 22 T cell receptor beta chains from the same sample are listed, as sequenced in a study of cytomegalovirus exposure and HLA in healthy donors. The PCR employed 60 Vbeta primers together with 13 Jbeta primers. Only in-frame clones appear in the TCRdb table, and some are missing; sequencing was by immunoSEQ multiplex PCR. The data show under 200,000 clones, about 80% seen once. Specimen: PBMCs. These receptors all come from a woman in her fifties or sixties in good health and CMV-seronegative.

The chain links TRBV7-2 to TRBJ2-5; 7 bases agree with TRBD2. The CDR3 runs to 14 residues. With V trimmed by 5 bases and J by 4 bases, 7 bases remained unmatched. Germline CDR1 SGHTA, CDR2 FQGNSA. The CDR3 nucleotides read TGTGCCAGCAGCCAGACTAGCCGGGCAGAGACCCAGTACTTC. This gives the protein CASSQTSRAETQYF.

This clone was seen once. The chain couples TRBV6-6 to TRBJ2-7; 11 positions match TRBD2. CDR1 is MNHNY and CDR2 is SVGAGI in the germline V gene (reference sequence). J lost 6 bases, V lost 6 bases, and 10 bases had no gene match. CDR3 length equals 15 residues. The CDR3 loop is CASRGIAGGPGEQYF. In DNA form, the CDR3 reads TGTGCCAGCAGGGGGATAGCGGGGGGGCCTGGCGAGCAGTACTTC.

This rearrangement joins TRBV4-3 to TRBJ1-3; D uncertain. V was shortened by 5 bases and J by 2 bases, with 16 bases between the two germline ends. The CDR3 has 16 residues. From germline, CDR1 is LGHNA and CDR2 YSLEER. The CDR3: CASSWSRPNAGNTIYF. CDR3 bases: TGCGCCAGCAGCTGGAGCCGACCGAATGCTGGAAACACCATATATTTT.

The count of this clone is one. The chain links TRBV5-1 to TRBJ2-2; 7 positions match TRBD1. Germline V gives CDR1 SGHRS, CDR2 YFSETQ. With V trimmed by 6 bases and J by 3 bases, 2 bases remained unmatched. The CDR3 sequence is 13 residues long. CDR3 nucleotide sequence: TGCGCCAGCAAAGGGACAGACACCGGGGAGCTGTTTTTT. This gives the protein CASKGTDTGELFF.

V is TRBV7-9 and J is TRBJ2-5, with 11 bases that match TRBD2. V lost 0 bases to trimming and J lost 5 bases; unmatched junction nucleotides: 5. Germline CDR1 reads SEHNR; CDR2 reads FQNEAQ (reference sequence). This CDR3 spans 16 amino acids. The CDR3 is CASSLALAGGQETQYF. CDR3 in DNA: TGTGCCAGCAGCTTAGCTCTAGCGGGGGGTCAGGAGACCCAGTACTTC.

CDR3 bases: TGTGCCAGCAGCCCAGGGACAGGGACAAACTATGGCTACACCTTC. It translates to CASSPGTGTNYGYTF. This chain links TRBV7-3 with TRBJ1-2; TRBD1 agrees at 9 bases. Germline CDR1 is SGHTA and CDR2 is FQGTGA. This CDR3 is built from 15 residues. The V gene end was trimmed by 5 bases and the J gene end by 2 bases; junction bases not matched to a gene: 6. Full variable domain (outside the CDR3, taken from reference TRBV7-3 and TRBJ1-2): GAGVSQTPSNKVTEKGKYVELRCDPISGHTALYWYRQSLGQGPEFLIYFQGTGAADDSGLPNDRFFAVRPEGSVSTLKIQRTERGDSAVYLCASSPGTGTNYGYTFGSGTRLTVV.

The CDR3 DNA reads as TGTGCCAGCAGCTCGGGACAGATAAGCTCTGGGGCCAACGTCCTGACTTTC. It is translated as CASSSGQISSGANVLTF. The chain employs TRBV7-9 and TRBJ2-6, with 7 bases matching TRBD1. Trimming at V came to 4 bases and at J to 0 bases, leaving 6 bases not matched to a gene. CDR3 length equals 17 residues. The germline gives CDR1 SEHNR, CDR2 FQNEAQ (reference sequence).

The chain recombines TRBV25-1 with TRBJ1-5, with 8 positions matching TRBD1. Germline CDR1 is MGHDK and CDR2 is SYGVNS. CDR3 length: 15 residues. The V and J ends lost 4 bases and 3 bases, in that order; junction bases with no gene match: 5. The CDR3 DNA follows: TGTGCCAGCAGTGGTCAGACAGGGGACAATCAGCCCCAGCATTTT. It codes for CASSGQTGDNQPQHF. The full variable domain, rest sourced from reference TRBV25-1 and TRBJ1-5, is EADIYQTPRYLVIGTGKKITLECSQTMGHDKMYWYQQDPGMELHLIHYSYGVNSTEKGDLSSESTVSRIRTEHFPLTLESARPSHTSQYLCASSGQTGDNQPQHFGDGTRLSIL.

This chain links TRBV2 with TRBJ2-2, with D tentatively TRBD1 (6 bases). Germline V lookup: CDR1 SNHLY, CDR2 FYNNEI. The V end lost 5 bases, the J end lost 6 bases, and 10 bases lay between the germline ends. This CDR3 contains 13 residues. The CDR3 is CASSTNRAGELFF. The CDR3 DNA reads TGTGCCAGCAGTACTAACAGGGCCGGGGAGCTGTTTTTT.

The chain couples TRBV2 to TRBJ1-1, with a possible D match to TRBD1 (6 bases). In germline, CDR1 is SNHLY, CDR2 FYNNEI. The CDR3 covers 13 residues. The germline V and J ends were trimmed by 3 bases and 3 bases, with 8 bases remaining between them. CDR3 DNA sequence: TGTGCCAGCAGTGATCCAGGGGACACTGAAGCTTTCTTT. Encoded protein: CASSDPGDTEAFF.

This clone was counted a single time. This rearrangement joins TRBV11-2 to TRBJ2-7; TRBD2 aligns across 7 bases. V lost 5 bases and J lost 7; bases outside the gene matches: 17. The CDR3 loop spans 16 amino acids. Germline V gene data show CDR1 as SGHAT and CDR2 as FQNNGV. The CDR3 DNA sequence: TGTGCCAGCAGCCATAGCATGGGGGGAGGGAGGTTTGAGCAGTACTTC. Its translation is CASSHSMGGGRFEQYF.

This rearrangement joins TRBV28 to TRBJ1-2; D remains unclear. CDR1 is MDHEN, CDR2 SYDVKM, per germline. CDR3 length: 16 residues. Deletions cut 8 bases from V and 8 bases from J, with 27 bases between. CDR3 protein: CASDPYPSNSGGGYTF. The CDR3, as DNA: TGTGCCAGCGATCCCTATCCGTCGAACTCCGGAGGCGGCTACACCTTC.

V usage is TRBV7-9 and J usage is TRBJ2-1; 15 bases map to TRBD2. This CDR3 has 14 amino acids. Germline loops: CDR1 SEHNR, CDR2 FQNEAQ (reference sequence). CDR3 loop: CGTWTSGRDNEQFF. The CDR3 coding sequence is TGTGGAACTTGGACTAGCGGGAGGGACAATGAGCAGTTCTTC.

V gene TRBV5-1 combines with J gene TRBJ1-2; possibly TRBD1 for D (6 bases). V was pared by 1 base and J by 4 bases, with 11 bases between. This CDR3 has 14 amino acids. The V gene's germline CDR1 is SGHRS and CDR2 YFSETQ. CDR3 sequence reads: CASSLRGASYGYTF. DNA for the CDR3: TGCGCCAGCAGCTTGCGGGGGGCGAGCTATGGCTACACCTTC.

The V and J genes are TRBV7-2 and TRBJ1-1, with D tentatively TRBD1 (5 bases). V gave up 5 bases and J gave up 4 bases, with 11 bases separating them. This CDR3 region has 13 residues. The germline CDR1 and CDR2 sequences are SGHTA and FQGNSA. The CDR3, as DNA: TGTGCCAGCAGCCCGGGACTCACCACTGAAGCTTTCTTT. This translates into CASSPGLTTEAFF.

This clone was seen a handful of times. V and J are TRBV29-1 and TRBJ2-3; D may be TRBD1 (5 bases). Germline lookup yields CDR1 SQVTM and CDR2 ANQGSEA. V was pared by 2 bases and J by 0 bases, with 15 bases between. CDR3 length equals 16 residues. DNA of the CDR3: TGCAGCGTTGAAAAAACAGGACGTTGGAGCACAGATACGCAGTATTTT. This translates into CSVEKTGRWSTDTQYF.

This chain uses TRBV5-1 with TRBJ1-2, with D possibly TRBD1 on 6 matching bases. Trimming left V 0 bases short and J 4 bases short, with 10 bases between. Germline V CDR1 and CDR2: SGHRS, YFSETQ. The CDR3 has 14 amino acids. CDR3 DNA: TGCGCCAGCAGCTTGGGGACAGAAGTCTATGGCTACACCTTC. Amino acid sequence: CASSLGTEVYGYTF.

This clone was observed once. In DNA, the CDR3 is TGTGCCAGCAGCACTATAAACACTGAAGCTTTCTTT. Encoded protein: CASSTINTEAFF. V is TRBV6-5 and J is TRBJ1-1; no reliable D call. Trimming shortened V by 6 bases and J by 2 bases, and 7 bases separated the two germline ends. CDR3 size: 12 residues. CDR1 and CDR2 from the germline V gene are MNHEY and SVGAGI.

The V call is TRBV28, the J call TRBJ2-6; D possibly corresponds to TRBD2 (6 bases). V was pared by 3 bases and J by 4 bases, with 10 bases between. Germline assignment: CDR1 MDHEN and CDR2 SYDVKM. The CDR3 is 15 residues long. Here the CDR3 reads CASSLSAGGANVLTF. In nucleotides, the CDR3 is TGTGCCAGCAGTTTGAGCGCGGGAGGGGCCAACGTCCTGACTTTC.

The CDR3 spells CASSPVRGRNEQYF. CDR3 nucleotides: TGTGCCAGCAGCCCCGTCAGGGGCCGAAACGAGCAGTACTTC. This chain uses TRBV11-2 with TRBJ2-7; TRBD1 might be the D (6 bases). Germline CDR1 is SGHAT and CDR2 is FQNNGV. This CDR3 is built from 14 residues. Trimming stripped 5 bases from V and 5 bases from J, with 16 bases between. The full variable domain, completed using reference TRBV11-2 and TRBJ2-7, is EAGVAQSPRYKIIEKRQSVAFWCNPISGHATLYWYQQILGQGPKLLIQFQNNGVVDDSQLPKDRFSAERLKGVDSTLKIQPAKLEDSAVYLCASSPVRGRNEQYFGPGTRLTVT.

This rearrangement joins TRBV27 to TRBJ1-2; D might be TRBD1 (5 bases). V was pared by 1 base and J by 4 bases, with 13 bases between. The V gene's germline CDR1 is MNHEY and CDR2 SMNVEV (reference sequence). The CDR3 consists of 15 residues. Here the CDR3 DNA reads TGTGCCAGCAGTTTATTACGGGGGTCTGGCTATGGCTACACCTTC. It codes for CASSLLRGSGYGYTF.

This rearrangement joins TRBV6-6 to TRBJ1-3; TRBD1 agrees at 9 bases. This CDR3 is built from 14 residues. The J segment lost 8 bases and the V segment lost 5 bases, leaving 7 bases of the junction unmatched. CDR1 is MNHNY and CDR2 is SVGAGI in the germline V gene (reference sequence). CDR3 residues: CASSKRTGEDTIYF. Here the CDR3 DNA reads TGTGCCAGCAGTAAGAGGACAGGGGAGGACACCATATATTTT.